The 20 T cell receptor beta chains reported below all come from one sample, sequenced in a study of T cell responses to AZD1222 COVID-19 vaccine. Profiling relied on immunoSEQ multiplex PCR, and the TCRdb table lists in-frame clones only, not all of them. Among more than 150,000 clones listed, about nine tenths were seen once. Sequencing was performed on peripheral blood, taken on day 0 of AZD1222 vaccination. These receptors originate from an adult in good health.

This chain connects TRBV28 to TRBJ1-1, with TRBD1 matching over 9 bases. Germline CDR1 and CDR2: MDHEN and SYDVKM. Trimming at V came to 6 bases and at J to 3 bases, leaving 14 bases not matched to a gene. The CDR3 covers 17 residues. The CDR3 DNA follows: TGTGCCAGCAGCTCCCCCGGGACAGGGTGGGGTGACACTGAAGCTTTCTTT. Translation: CASSSPGTGWGDTEAFF.

The CDR3 DNA reads TGTGCCAGCAGTTTATGGGGGGATCAGCCCCAGCATTTT. This translates into CASSLWGDQPQHF. This chain connects TRBV12-3 or TRBV12-4 to TRBJ1-5; tentatively, D is TRBD1 (5 bases). The CDR3 runs 13 residues. The ends were cut back, 2 bases at V and 5 bases at J, with 7 bases in the middle.

The CDR3 loop is CASMGADSNQPQHF. The CDR3 DNA reads as TGTGCCAGTATGGGGGCGGACTCCAATCAGCCCCAGCATTTT. This chain connects TRBV19 to TRBJ1-5, with TRBD1 as a possible D gene (6 bases). This CDR3 spans 14 amino acids. Germline loops: CDR1 LNHDA, CDR2 SQIVND (reference sequence). V gave up 7 bases and J gave up 3 bases, with 13 bases separating them.

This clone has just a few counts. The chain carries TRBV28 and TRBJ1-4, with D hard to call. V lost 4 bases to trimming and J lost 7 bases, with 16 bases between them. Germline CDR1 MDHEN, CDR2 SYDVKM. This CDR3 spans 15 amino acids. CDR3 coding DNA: TGTGCCAGCAGTTCCCCTTCCGGCGCAGGTGAAAAACTGTTTTTT. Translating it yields CASSSPSGAGEKLFF.

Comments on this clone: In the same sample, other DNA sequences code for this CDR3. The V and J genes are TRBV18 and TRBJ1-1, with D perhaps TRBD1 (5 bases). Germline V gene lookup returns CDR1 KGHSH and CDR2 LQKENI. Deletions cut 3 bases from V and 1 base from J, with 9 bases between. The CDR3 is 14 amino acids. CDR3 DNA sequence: TGTGCCAGCTCACCTTTAGGGACGAACACTGAAGCTTTCTTT. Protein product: CASSPLGTNTEAFF.

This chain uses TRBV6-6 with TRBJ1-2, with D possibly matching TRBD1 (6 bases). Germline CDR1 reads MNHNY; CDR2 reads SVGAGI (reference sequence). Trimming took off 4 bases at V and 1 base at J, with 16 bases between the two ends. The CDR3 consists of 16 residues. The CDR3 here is CASSSSGGADNYGYTF. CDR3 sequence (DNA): TGTGCCAGCAGTTCCTCCGGGGGGGCGGATAACTATGGCTACACCTTC.

The CDR3 DNA reads as TGCGCCAGCAGCTTGCGGACTAGCGTTGAGACCCAGTACTTC. This encodes CASSLRTSVETQYF. This chain uses TRBV5-1 with TRBJ2-5; 9 nucleotides line up with TRBD2. CDR3 length: 14 residues. The V gene's germline CDR1 is SGHRS and CDR2 YFSETQ. V trimming: 1 base; J trimming: 5 bases; junction bases outside the gene matches: 3.

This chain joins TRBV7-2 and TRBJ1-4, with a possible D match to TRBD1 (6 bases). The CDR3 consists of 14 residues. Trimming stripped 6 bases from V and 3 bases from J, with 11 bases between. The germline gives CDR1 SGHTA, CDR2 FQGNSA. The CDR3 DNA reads TGTGCCAGCAGAAAAGCAGGGGCTAATGAAAAACTGTTTTTT. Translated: CASRKAGANEKLFF.

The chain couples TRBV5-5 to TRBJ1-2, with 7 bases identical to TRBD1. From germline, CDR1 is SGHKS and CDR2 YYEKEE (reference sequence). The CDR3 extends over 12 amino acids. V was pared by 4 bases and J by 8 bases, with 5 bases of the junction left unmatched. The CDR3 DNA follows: TGTGCCAGCAGCCTAACAGGGGTAGGCTACACCTTC. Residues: CASSLTGVGYTF.

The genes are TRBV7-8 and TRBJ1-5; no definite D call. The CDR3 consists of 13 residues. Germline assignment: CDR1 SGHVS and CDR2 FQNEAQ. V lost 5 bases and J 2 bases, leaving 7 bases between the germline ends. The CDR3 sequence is CASSPGGNQPQHF. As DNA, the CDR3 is TGTGCCAGCAGCCCCGGCGGCAATCAGCCCCAGCATTTT.

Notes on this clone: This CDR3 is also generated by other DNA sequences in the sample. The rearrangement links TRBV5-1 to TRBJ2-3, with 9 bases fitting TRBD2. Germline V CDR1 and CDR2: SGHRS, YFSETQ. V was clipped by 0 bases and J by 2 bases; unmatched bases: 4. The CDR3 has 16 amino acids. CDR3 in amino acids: CASSLDGGGATDTQYF. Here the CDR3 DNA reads TGCGCCAGCAGCTTGGACGGCGGGGGGGCCACAGATACGCAGTATTTT. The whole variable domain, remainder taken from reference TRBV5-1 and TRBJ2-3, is KAGVTQTPRYLIKTRGQQVTLSCSPISGHRSVSWYQQTPGQGLQFLFEYFSETQRNKGNFPGRFSGRQFSNSRSEMNVSTLELGDSALYLCASSLDGGGATDTQYFGPGTRLTVL.

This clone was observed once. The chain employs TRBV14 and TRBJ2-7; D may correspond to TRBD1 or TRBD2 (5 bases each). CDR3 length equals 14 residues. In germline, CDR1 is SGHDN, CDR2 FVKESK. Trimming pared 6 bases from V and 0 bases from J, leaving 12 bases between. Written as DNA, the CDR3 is TGTGCCAGCAGACCCGGGACGAGCTCCTACGAGCAGTACTTC. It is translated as CASRPGTSSYEQYF.

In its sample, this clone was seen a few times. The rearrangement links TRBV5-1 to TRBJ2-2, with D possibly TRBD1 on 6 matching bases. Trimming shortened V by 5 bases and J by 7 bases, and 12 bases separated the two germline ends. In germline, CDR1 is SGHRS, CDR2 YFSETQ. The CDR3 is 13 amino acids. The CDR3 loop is CASREQGHGELFF. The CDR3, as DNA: TGCGCCAGCAGGGAACAGGGTCACGGGGAGCTGTTTTTT.

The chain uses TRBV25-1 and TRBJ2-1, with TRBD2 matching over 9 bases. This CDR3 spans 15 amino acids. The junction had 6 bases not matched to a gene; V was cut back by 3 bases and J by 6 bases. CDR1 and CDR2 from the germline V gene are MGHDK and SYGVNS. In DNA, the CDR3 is TGTGCCAGCAGTGATTTAGCGGGGGCCTTCAATGAGCAGTTCTTC. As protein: CASSDLAGAFNEQFF. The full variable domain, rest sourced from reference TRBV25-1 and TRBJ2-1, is EADIYQTPRYLVIGTGKKITLECSQTMGHDKMYWYQQDPGMELHLIHYSYGVNSTEKGDLSSESTVSRIRTEHFPLTLESARPSHTSQYLCASSDLAGAFNEQFFGPGTRLTVL.

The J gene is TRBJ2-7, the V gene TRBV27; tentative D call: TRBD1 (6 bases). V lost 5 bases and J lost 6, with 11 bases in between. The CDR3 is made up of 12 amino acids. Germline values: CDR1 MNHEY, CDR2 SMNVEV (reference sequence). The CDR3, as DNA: TGTGCCAGCAGTATCCTAGGGGGCGAGCAGTACTTC. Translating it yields CASSILGGEQYF.

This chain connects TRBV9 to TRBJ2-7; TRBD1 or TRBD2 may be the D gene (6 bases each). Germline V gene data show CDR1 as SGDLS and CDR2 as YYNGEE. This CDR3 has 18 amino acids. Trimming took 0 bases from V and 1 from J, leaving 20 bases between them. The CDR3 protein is CASSVGPLARGPSYEQYF. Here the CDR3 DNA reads TGTGCCAGCAGCGTAGGACCCCTGGCCCGGGGGCCATCCTACGAGCAGTACTTC. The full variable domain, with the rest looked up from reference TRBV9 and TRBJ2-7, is DSGVTQTPKHLITATGQRVTLRCSPRSGDLSVYWYQQSLDQGLQFLIQYYNGEERAKGNILERFSAQQFPDLHSELNLSSLELGDSALYFCASSVGPLARGPSYEQYFGPGTRLTVT.

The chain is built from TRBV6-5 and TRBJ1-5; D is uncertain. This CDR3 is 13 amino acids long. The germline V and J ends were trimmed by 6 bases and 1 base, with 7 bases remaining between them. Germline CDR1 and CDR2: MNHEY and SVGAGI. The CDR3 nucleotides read TGTGCCAGCAGCTTCTCCAGCAATCAGCCCCAGCATTTT. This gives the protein CASSFSSNQPQHF.

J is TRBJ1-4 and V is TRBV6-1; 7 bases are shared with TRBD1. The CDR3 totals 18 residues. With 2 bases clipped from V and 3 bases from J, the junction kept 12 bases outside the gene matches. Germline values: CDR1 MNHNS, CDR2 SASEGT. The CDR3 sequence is CASSERPTGKLSNEKLFF. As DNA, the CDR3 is TGTGCCAGCAGTGAAAGACCGACAGGGAAACTGTCTAATGAAAAACTGTTTTTT.

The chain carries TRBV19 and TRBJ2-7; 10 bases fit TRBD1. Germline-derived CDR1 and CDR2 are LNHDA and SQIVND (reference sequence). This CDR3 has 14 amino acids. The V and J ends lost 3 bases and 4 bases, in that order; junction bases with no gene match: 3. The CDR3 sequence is CASSMGQGPYEQYF. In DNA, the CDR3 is TGTGCCAGTAGTATGGGACAGGGGCCTTACGAGCAGTACTTC.

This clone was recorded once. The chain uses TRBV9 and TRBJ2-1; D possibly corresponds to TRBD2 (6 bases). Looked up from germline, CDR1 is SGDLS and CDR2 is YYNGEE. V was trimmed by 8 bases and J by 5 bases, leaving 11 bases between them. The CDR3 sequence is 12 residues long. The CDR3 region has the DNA TGTGCCAGGTGGGGCGGGGACAATGAGCAGTTCTTC. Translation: CARWGGDNEQFF.